Below, 9 T cell receptor beta chains from the same sample are listed, as sequenced in a study of blood T cell repertoires in COVID-19 (dated by TCRdb to 2020 to 2021). The library was built by means of the immunoSEQ multiplex PCR assay. Not all clones reach the TCRdb copy of this immuneACCESS table, which keeps in-frame sequences only. Checked studies attribute under half of the gap to unresolved V genes and leave the rest unexplained. The sample data list approximately 60,000 clones, and about 76% of these were observed just once. Together, the top ten hold approximately 20% of the sample. What was sequenced was peripheral blood. These receptors were taken from a man aged 45 to 65 with active or convalescent COVID-19.

The chain combines TRBV28 with TRBJ2-7; D ambiguous. The CDR3 runs 13 residues. V lost 3 bases and J lost 4, with 10 bases in between. The germline gives CDR1 MDHEN, CDR2 SYDVKM. CDR3 nucleotide sequence: TGTGCCAGCAGTTTTACCGCGTGGTACGAGCAGTACTTC. Its translation is CASSFTAWYEQYF.

The V gene is TRBV7-3, the J gene TRBJ2-1; D possibly corresponds to TRBD2 (5 bases). CDR1 and CDR2 from the germline V gene are SGHTA and FQGTGA. The CDR3 runs 14 residues. Trimming cost V 5 bases and J 6 bases, with 14 bases left between them. The DNA for the CDR3 is TGTGCCAGCAGCCCCTCTAGCCGTGTCAATGAGCAGTTCTTC. Translating gives CASSPSSRVNEQFF.

The rearrangement links TRBV5-1 to TRBJ2-3; the match to TRBD2 covers 9 bases. CDR1 is SGHRS and CDR2 is YFSETQ in the germline V gene. The CDR3 runs 15 residues. Trimming at V came to 0 bases and at J to 1 base, leaving 0 bases not matched to a gene. The CDR3 bases are TGCGCCAGCAGCTTGGGGACTAGCGGCACAGATACGCAGTATTTT. As protein: CASSLGTSGTDTQYF.

The chain is built from TRBV27 and TRBJ1-5; possibly TRBD1 for D (5 bases). V was pared by 3 bases and J by 4 bases, with 10 bases between. Germline CDR1 reads MNHEY; CDR2 reads SMNVEV (reference sequence). The CDR3 runs to 14 residues. The DNA for the CDR3 is TGTGCCAGCAGTTTTGGAGGGACGAATCAGCCCCAGCATTTT. Translating gives CASSFGGTNQPQHF.

The chain recombines TRBV19 with TRBJ1-2; a weak D match, TRBD1 (5 bases). The CDR3 length is 17 residues. Deletions cut 4 bases from V and 3 bases from J, with 21 bases between. CDR1 is LNHDA, CDR2 SQIVND, per germline (reference sequence). The CDR3 DNA is TGTGCCAGTAGTACCCAATTAAGCGGGACCGGGGACTATGGCTACACCTTC. Translated, it gives CASSTQLSGTGDYGYTF.

The chain combines TRBV7-6 with TRBJ2-7; D call uncertain. The CDR3 length is 15 residues. V shed 2 bases and J shed 5 bases, with 16 bases lying between them. Per germline, CDR1 SGHVS and CDR2 FNYEAQ. The CDR3 sequence: CASSLTGPPLNEQYF. CDR3 coding DNA: TGTGCCAGCAGCTTAACTGGGCCTCCCCTGAACGAGCAGTACTTC.

This chain links TRBV5-1 with TRBJ1-6, with D possibly being TRBD1 (5 bases). The CDR3 is 14 residues long. CDR1 is SGHRS and CDR2 is YFSETQ in the germline V gene. Trimming removed 5 bases at V and 5 bases at J, with 11 bases between. This CDR3 reads CASRNTQDNSPLHF. In DNA form, the CDR3 reads TGCGCCAGCAGGAACACACAGGATAATTCACCCCTCCACTTT.

V and J are TRBV10-3 and TRBJ2-2; 7 bases are shared with TRBD2. This CDR3 is built from 15 residues. The V segment lost 4 bases and the J segment 3 bases; nucleotides outside the gene matches: 5. Germline CDR1 reads ENHRY; CDR2 reads SYGVKD. CDR3 nucleotides: TGTGCCATCAGTGCCCAGCGGGGCGACACCGGGGAGCTGTTTTTT. It encodes CAISAQRGDTGELFF.

The chain combines TRBV4-2 with TRBJ2-7; 11 positions agree with TRBD2. Losses at the gene ends were 0 bases for V and 7 bases for J; bases not matched to a gene: 5. Germline CDR1 is LGHNA and CDR2 is YNFKEQ. The CDR3 runs 15 residues. CDR3 amino acids: CASSQELAGGREQYF. DNA of the CDR3: TGTGCCAGCAGCCAAGAATTAGCGGGAGGGCGAGAGCAGTACTTC.